Shown below are 3 T cell receptor beta chains from a single sample sequenced in a study of response to subunit inactivated influenza vaccine. TCRdb fed the RT-PCR reads into MiXCR, producing one record per CDR3 protein. The sample lists roughly 150,000 distinct CDR3 sequences; about a tenth were seen once. Specimen: non-naive T cells sorted from PBMCs, collected more than 35 days after vaccination. The source is a man in his forties or fifties who received an inactivated influenza vaccine.

The V call is TRBV21-1, the J call TRBJ2-1; TRBD1 is the table's D call, not checked against the DNA. TRBV21-1 is flagged as a pseudogene. The CDR3 runs to 17 residues. The CDR3 nucleotides read TGTGCCAGCAGCAAAGTGTGCGAACAGGGGTCCGACAATGAGCAGTTCTTC. Residues: CASSKVCEQGSDNEQFF.

This clonotype was observed a handful of times. This chain links TRBV7-7 with TRBJ2-2; D unresolved. The CDR3 runs to 14 residues. Trimming took off 2 bases at V and 6 bases at J, with 10 bases between the two ends. Germline V gene data show CDR1 as SSHAT and CDR2 as FNYEAQ (reference sequence). The CDR3 sequence is CASSLRPKAGELFF. For the CDR3, the DNA is TGTGCCAGCAGCTTAAGGCCTAAAGCCGGGGAGCTGTTTTTT.

This clonotype showed up just a few times. This chain links TRBV27 with TRBJ2-3, with D tentatively TRBD2 (6 bases). Germline V gives CDR1 MNHEY, CDR2 SMNVEV (reference sequence). The CDR3 spans 16 residues. Trimming pared 3 bases from V and 7 bases from J, leaving 20 bases between. CDR3 residues: CASSLVISGPRNTQYF. The CDR3 nucleotides are TGTGCCAGCAGTTTGGTTATTAGCGGACCCCGGAATACGCAGTATTTT.